The 30 T cell receptor beta chains in this list originate from one sample, sequenced in a study of CD8+CD57+ T cells in acquired aplastic anemia (dated by TCRdb to the late 2010s). The sequencing machine was an Illumina HiSeq 2000. Profiling of TCR beta VDJ combinations and CDR3 sequences used genomic DNA as the template. Clones were called with MiXCR by TCRdb after fastp trimmed the public reads at Q25, and only in-frame beta chains were retained. All rows with the same CDR3 protein become a single entry with the most common DNA and genes. The sample table holds over 150,000 distinct CDR3 sequences, of which approximately 49% were seen once. In total, the top ten clones hold approximately 15% of the sample. The sample consisted of sorted CD4+, CD8+, or CD8+CD57+ T cells (not recorded which) from PBMCs. Every receptor here comes from a human donor in good health, serving as a control.

The chain is built from TRBV15 and TRBJ2-1; 11 positions match TRBD1. Germline CDR1 and CDR2: LNHNV and YYDKDF (reference sequence). The CDR3 is 16 residues long. V gave up 4 bases and J gave up 7 bases; unmatched junction bases: 9. The CDR3 region is CATSNPGTGGKNEQFF. The CDR3 coding sequence is TGTGCCACCAGCAACCCCGGGACAGGGGGTAAAAATGAGCAGTTCTTC.

As for this clonotype: One end of the junction fails to match germline, which may point to a read error. The CDR3 is CASSRRGGDYNSPLHF. In DNA, the CDR3 is TGTGCCAGCAGTCGCCGGGGGGGTGATTATAATTCACCCCTCCACTTT. The chain employs TRBV10-3 and TRBJ1-6, with D maybe TRBD1 (5 bases). Germline V gene data show CDR1 as ENHRY and CDR2 as SYGVKD. The CDR3 loop spans 16 amino acids.

This clonotype was detected many times. A read error may explain this, as a much larger clone is one base away. The chain uses TRBV29-1 and TRBJ2-1; D is perhaps TRBD1 (6 bases). This CDR3 spans 12 amino acids. Germline-derived CDR1 and CDR2 are SQVTM and ANQGSEA. The DNA of the CDR3 is TGCAGCGTTGAGAGACGGGACAATGAGCAGCTCTTC. Residues: CSVERRDNEQLF.

The table lists this clonotype with many counts. This chain uses TRBV20-1 with TRBJ1-6, with TRBD1 matching over 8 bases. The V gene's germline CDR1 is DFQATT and CDR2 SNEGSKA (reference sequence). The CDR3 length is 12 residues. V shed 6 bases and J 10 bases; nucleotides not matched to a gene: 5. CDR3 region: CSARTGSSPLHF. The DNA for the CDR3 is TGCAGTGCAAGGACAGGGTCCTCACCCCTCCACTTT.

The V and J genes are TRBV20-1 and TRBJ2-1; 7 nucleotides line up with TRBD2. The CDR3 sequence is 16 residues long. CDR1 and CDR2 from the germline V gene are DFQATT and SNEGSKA (reference sequence). J lost 8 bases, V lost 0 bases, and 13 bases had no gene match. The CDR3 coding sequence is TGCAGTGCTAGAGATCTGGGGGAGGGAGGAGGGTATGAGCAGTTCTTC. This translates into CSARDLGEGGGYEQFF.

The V and J genes are TRBV29-1 and TRBJ2-5; D is unclear. The CDR3 totals 14 residues. With 5 bases removed from V and 2 bases from J, the gap between germline ends came to 15 bases. Germline CDR1 reads SQVTM; CDR2 reads ANQGSEA. Here the CDR3 DNA reads TGCAGCGTTACGCCCCACGGTCCGCAAGAGACCCAGTACTTC. Residues: CSVTPHGPQETQYF.

The chain recombines TRBV19 with TRBJ2-1; 14 bases fit TRBD2. In germline, CDR1 is LNHDA, CDR2 SQIVND (reference sequence). V gave up 6 bases and J gave up 2 bases; unmatched junction bases: 3. CDR3 size: 16 residues. This CDR3 reads CASSGTSGGAYNEQFF. CDR3 in DNA: TGTGCCAGTAGCGGGACTAGCGGGGGCGCCTACAATGAGCAGTTCTTC.

This clonotype came up once. CDR3 DNA: TGTGCCAGTAGTGTACAGGGTGTTGGCTACGAGCAGTACTTC. Its translation is CASSVQGVGYEQYF. The chain couples TRBV19 to TRBJ2-7; TRBD1 might be the D (6 bases). The CDR3 runs 14 residues. Trimming removed 5 bases at V and 3 bases at J, with 14 bases between. Germline V gene data show CDR1 as LNHDA and CDR2 as SQIVND (reference sequence).

The genes are TRBV12-3 or TRBV12-4 and TRBJ1-2; perhaps TRBD1 as D (5 bases). V lost 3 bases and J 8 bases, leaving 16 bases between the germline ends. The CDR3 length is 14 residues. The CDR3 sequence: CASSFYLGDLGYTF. The CDR3 region has the DNA TGTGCCAGCAGTTTTTATCTGGGGGACTTGGGCTACACCTTC.

This clonotype appeared many times. The V gene is TRBV19, the J gene TRBJ1-1; a weak D match, TRBD1 (6 bases). Germline V gene lookup returns CDR1 LNHDA and CDR2 SQIVND (reference sequence). Trimming removed 3 bases at V and 7 bases at J, with 18 bases between. The CDR3 runs to 15 residues. The CDR3 nucleotides read TGTGCCAGTAGTATCCTTTTAACAGGGTCGAGTGAAGCTTTCTTT. This translates into CASSILLTGSSEAFF.

V usage is TRBV6-1 and J usage is TRBJ1-5; 9 nucleotides match TRBD1. The CDR3 length is 19 residues. The germline V gene has CDR1 MNHNS and CDR2 SASEGT. Unmatched junction bases numbered 18, after V lost 4 bases and J lost 5 bases. The CDR3 sequence: CASSVSGTGLGIRHQPQHF. CDR3 DNA: TGTGCCAGCAGTGTATCCGGGACAGGGCTAGGAATCAGGCATCAGCCCCAGCATTTT.

The chain recombines TRBV12-3 or TRBV12-4 with TRBJ1-5; D call uncertain. The CDR3 extends over 12 amino acids. Trimming removed 5 bases from V and 3 bases from J, with 5 bases in between. CDR3 amino acids: CASSHPNQPQHF. DNA of the CDR3: TGTGCCAGCAGTCACCCCAATCAGCCCCAGCATTTT.

The count of this clonotype is one. The chain combines TRBV20-1 with TRBJ2-5; D may be TRBD2 (6 bases). V dropped 2 bases and J dropped 1 base, with 26 bases sitting between them. Germline assignment: CDR1 DFQATT and CDR2 SNEGSKA (reference sequence). The CDR3 runs 19 residues. CDR3 sequence reads: CSARPTGSGGLGVQETQYF. CDR3 coding DNA: TGCAGTGCTAGACCTACAGGTAGCGGAGGTCTAGGGGTCCAAGAGACCCAGTACTTC.

The rearrangement joins TRBV2 to TRBJ1-2, with TRBD1 identical over 7 bases. The length of the CDR3 is 15 residues. CDR1 and CDR2 (germline): SNHLY, FYNNEI. Trimming took 5 bases from V and 4 from J; bases not matched to a gene: 10. CDR3 protein: CASSRQGLPLYGYTF. CDR3 sequence (DNA): TGTGCCAGCAGTCGACAGGGCCTGCCTCTCTATGGCTACACCTTC.

The chain employs TRBV7-6 and TRBJ2-5; no definite D call. Germline assignment: CDR1 SGHVS and CDR2 FNYEAQ. The CDR3 runs 14 residues. V lost 6 bases to trimming and J lost 1 base, with 12 bases between them. The CDR3, as DNA: TGTGCCAGCAGGGCAAGGTGGGGCCAAGAGACCCAGTACTTC. Amino acids: CASRARWGQETQYF.

This CDR3 reads CASSEYIGYTF. CDR3 in DNA: TGTGCCAGCAGTGAATATATTGGCTACACCTTC. The chain carries TRBV2 and TRBJ1-2, with unresolved D. The CDR3 consists of 11 residues. CDR1 and CDR2 (germline): SNHLY, FYNNEI. V dropped 2 bases and J dropped 7 bases, with 5 bases sitting between them.

This clonotype was counted ten times or more. The chain links TRBV11-2 to TRBJ1-4, with 7 bases that match TRBD1. The V and J ends lost 3 bases and 7 bases, in that order; junction bases with no gene match: 5. The CDR3 is 14 amino acids. Germline CDR1 SGHAT, CDR2 FQNNGV. The DNA for the CDR3 is TGTGCCAGCAGCTTCACAGGGGCTAGTGAAAAACTGTTTTTT. As protein: CASSFTGASEKLFF.

This clonotype came up many times. The V call is TRBV7-9, the J call TRBJ2-5; 12 nucleotides match TRBD2. V trimming: 5 bases; J trimming: 1 base; junction bases outside the gene matches: 5. The CDR3 covers 16 residues. In germline, CDR1 is SEHNR, CDR2 FQNEAQ (reference sequence). CDR3 sequence reads: CASSPRLAGVQETQYF. The CDR3 coding sequence is TGTGCCAGCAGCCCCCGACTAGCGGGGGTCCAAGAGACCCAGTACTTC.

The chain carries TRBV5-1 and TRBJ1-3, with a possible D match to TRBD1 (5 bases). The CDR3 has 13 residues. V lost 7 bases, J lost 7 bases, and 15 bases lay in between. Germline loops: CDR1 SGHRS, CDR2 YFSETQ. The CDR3 nucleotides read TGCGCCAGCCAAGTCGGGACCGTGAACACCATATATTTT. Amino acid sequence: CASQVGTVNTIYF. The whole variable domain, remainder taken from reference TRBV5-1 and TRBJ1-3, is KAGVTQTPRYLIKTRGQQVTLSCSPISGHRSVSWYQQTPGQGLQFLFEYFSETQRNKGNFPGRFSGRQFSNSRSEMNVSTLELGDSALYLCASQVGTVNTIYFGEGSWLTVV.

V and J are TRBV10-3 and TRBJ1-3; the D gene is possibly TRBD1 (5 bases). Germline values: CDR1 ENHRY, CDR2 SYGVKD. CDR3 length: 18 residues. V gave up 3 bases and J gave up 0 bases, with 18 bases separating them. The CDR3 region has the DNA TGTGCCATCAGTGACCCCCTATCTCGGGGCAACTCTGGAAACACCATATATTTT. Residues: CAISDPLSRGNSGNTIYF.

The CDR3 nucleotides read TGTGCCAGCACCATCTTGGGGCTCTACGAGCAGTACTTC. Amino acids: CASTILGLYEQYF. The V gene is TRBV5-6, the J gene TRBJ2-7, with D perhaps TRBD1 (5 bases). Germline CDR1 and CDR2: SGHDT and YYEEEE. CDR3 length equals 13 residues. Trimming cost V 6 bases and J 3 bases, with 13 bases left between them.

This chain uses TRBV7-2 with TRBJ2-5, with D maybe TRBD2 (7 bases). CDR3 size: 14 residues. Trimming stripped 5 bases from V and 5 bases from J, with 15 bases between. Per germline, CDR1 SGHTA and CDR2 FQGNSA. As DNA, the CDR3 is TGTGCCAGCAGCCGCGTGGGGGGGCCGGAGACCCAGTACTTC. It is translated as CASSRVGGPETQYF.

In this sample, this clonotype turned up once. This chain connects TRBV5-1 to TRBJ1-1; TRBD1 matches at 9 bases. This CDR3 comprises 15 residues. Losses at the gene ends were 4 bases for V and 2 bases for J; bases not matched to a gene: 6. CDR1 is SGHRS, CDR2 YFSETQ, per germline. The CDR3 DNA is TGCGCCAGCAGCGAAATGGGACAGGGAAACACTGAAGCTTTCTTT. This codes for CASSEMGQGNTEAFF.

The chain uses TRBV10-3 and TRBJ2-2; maybe TRBD2 (6 bases). The germline V gene encodes CDR1 ENHRY and CDR2 SYGVKD. The CDR3 is made up of 15 amino acids. The germline V and J ends were trimmed by 2 bases and 5 bases, with 12 bases remaining between them. The CDR3 reads CAISERLASTGELFF. The CDR3 bases are TGTGCCATCAGTGAGAGGCTAGCGAGTACCGGGGAGCTGTTTTTT.

V usage is TRBV2 and J usage is TRBJ1-1; D gene ambiguous. The CDR3 is 18 amino acids. Trimming removed 5 bases from V and 1 base from J, with 23 bases in between. CDR1 and CDR2 from the germline V gene are SNHLY and FYNNEI. Here the CDR3 reads CASSRDYPYGIENTEAFF. In DNA form, the CDR3 reads TGTGCCAGCAGTAGAGATTATCCCTACGGGATAGAGAACACTGAAGCTTTCTTT.

This clonotype was seen many times. The chain joins TRBV7-8 to TRBJ2-7; 10 positions agree with TRBD1. CDR3 length: 15 amino acids. V gave up 4 bases and J gave up 0 bases; unmatched junction bases: 3. Germline V gene sequence: CDR1 SGHVS, CDR2 FQNEAQ. CDR3 loop: CASSSGTGVSYEQYF. The CDR3 bases are TGTGCCAGCAGCTCCGGGACAGGGGTCTCCTACGAGCAGTACTTC.

This sequence joins TRBV29-1 and TRBJ2-3; 9 bases line up with TRBD2. Germline CDR1 SQVTM, CDR2 ANQGSEA. This CDR3 comprises 15 residues. The CDR3, as DNA: TGCAGTGCCTCAAGCGGGGGGACAAGCACAGATACGCAGTATTTT. Translating gives CSASSGGTSTDTQYF.

The chain recombines TRBV2 with TRBJ1-2; D not resolved. The CDR3 length is 15 residues. Per the germline V gene, CDR1 is SNHLY and CDR2 is FYNNEI. Trimming stripped 0 bases from V and 3 bases from J, with 11 bases between. The CDR3 spells CASSEAGEGYYGYTF. CDR3 DNA sequence: TGTGCCAGCAGTGAAGCCGGGGAGGGATACTATGGCTACACCTTC.

The V and J genes are TRBV6-4 and TRBJ1-5, with 9 bases matching TRBD1. The trim removed 7 bases at V and 7 bases at J, leaving 5 bases unmatched. Per germline, CDR1 MRHNA and CDR2 SNTAGT. This CDR3 contains 13 residues. CDR3 in amino acids: CASTMTGGQPQHF. The CDR3, as DNA: TGTGCCAGCACTATGACAGGGGGGCAGCCCCAGCATTTT.

V usage is TRBV10-3 and J usage is TRBJ1-2, with 10 positions matching TRBD1. Germline trimming cut 5 bases from V and 3 bases from J; bases unmatched to any gene: 6. There are 15 residues in the CDR3. Germline V lookup: CDR1 ENHRY, CDR2 SYGVKD. In DNA form, the CDR3 reads TGTGCCATCAGTACATGGACAGGGGGACACTATGGCTACACCTTC. It encodes CAISTWTGGHYGYTF.